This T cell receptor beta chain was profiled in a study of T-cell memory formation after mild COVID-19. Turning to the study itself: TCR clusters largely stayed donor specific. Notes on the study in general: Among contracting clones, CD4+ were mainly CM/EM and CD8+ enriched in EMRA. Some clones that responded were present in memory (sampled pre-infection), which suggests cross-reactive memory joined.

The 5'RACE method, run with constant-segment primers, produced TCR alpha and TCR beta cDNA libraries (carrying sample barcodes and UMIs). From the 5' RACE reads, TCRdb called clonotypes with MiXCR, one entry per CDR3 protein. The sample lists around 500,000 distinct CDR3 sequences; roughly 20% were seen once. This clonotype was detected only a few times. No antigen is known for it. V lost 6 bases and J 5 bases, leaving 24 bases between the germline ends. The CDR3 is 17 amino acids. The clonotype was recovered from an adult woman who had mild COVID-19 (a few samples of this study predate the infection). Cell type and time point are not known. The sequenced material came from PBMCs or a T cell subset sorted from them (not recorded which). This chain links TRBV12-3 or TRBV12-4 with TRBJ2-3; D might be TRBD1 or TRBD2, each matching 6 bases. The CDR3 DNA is TGTGCCAGCAGGAAACGCAGGGGTTTGGGGGGTCTAGATACGCAGTATTTT. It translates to CASRKRRGLGGLDTQYF.